This T cell receptor (beta chain) originates from a study of T cell clonality in common variable immunodeficiency. General study points: CVID subjects showed higher TCRbeta clonality than healthy controls.

This clone has a count of ten or more. Its antigen remains unknown. Equal genomic DNA amounts from CVID and control samples were sequenced. Clones were read by immunoSEQ multiplex PCR, and TCRdb kept only the in-frame ones, dropping some. Altogether around 39,000 clones were found in the sample, and no singletons occur. Material: peripheral blood mononuclear cells. This receptor was obtained from a person between 18 and 70 years old in good health.

The CDR3 spells CASSYRDPPTDTQYF. Partial CDR3 DNA: TGTGCCAGCAGCTACAGGGACCCACCCACAGATACG. This chain uses TRBV11-2 with TRBJ2-3; D is perhaps TRBD1 (6 bases). The CDR3 end lies 3 residues beyond the end of the read and is filled in from the germline J gene. Germline V gene data show CDR1 as SGHAT and CDR2 as FQNNGV. This CDR3 spans 15 amino acids. V was pared by 4 bases and J by 2 bases, with 13 bases between.